This T cell receptor beta chain emerged from a study of CD8 T cells in ankylosing spondylitis. This clonotype was seen more than once but under ten times. Its cognate antigen is unknown. General study results and limits: Clones linked to disease, bearing a CD8+ phenotype, were relatively rare in peripheral blood.

This CDR3 spans 15 amino acids. Trimming removed 6 bases at V and 3 bases at J, with 16 bases between. MiXCR was run by TCRdb on the 5' RACE reads, yielding one entry per CDR3 protein. The profile covers a few hundred thousand distinct CDR3 sequences, with roughly 20% appearing a single time and under 15% taken by the ten largest. Input material: blood, either unsorted or a sorted T cell fraction (not recorded which). This receptor was taken from a male donor with ankylosing spondylitis or in good health (not recorded which). The chain has TRBV12-3 or TRBV12-4 and TRBJ2-3; D gene unclear. The CDR3 nucleotides read TGTGCCAGCAGCCCTAACGATGAAGTAACAGATACGCAGTATTTT. Its translation is CASSPNDEVTDTQYF.